This entry features one T cell receptor (beta chain) sequence. This entry belongs to a study of shared clonotypes between healthy human individuals. Study-wide background: There were three CD4 naive, three CD4 memory, two CD8 naive and one CD8 memory plates per donor.

Naive CD8 cells comprised CD45RO-negative, CCR7-positively selected cells, excluding terminally differentiated effector memory CD45RA+ cells. Sequenced by immunoSEQ multiplex PCR; TCRdb stores in-frame clones only, minus some. The sample contains around 2,000,000 clones, about 95% of which appear only once. V lost 5 bases to trimming and J lost 10 bases, with 12 bases between them. Looked up from germline, CDR1 is SEHNR and CDR2 is FQNEAQ (reference sequence). The length of the CDR3 is 12 residues. The chain joins TRBV7-9 to TRBJ2-1; no clear D. The origin of this receptor is a man younger than 35 in good health. Specimen: naive CD8+ T cells sorted from blood. The CDR3 DNA is TGTGCCAGCAGCCCTTTAGCCGGGGAGCAGTTCTTC. Its translation is CASSPLAGEQFF.